This T cell receptor beta chain was observed in a study of early T cells in non-severe SARS-CoV-2 infection. Study results and limitations: A preference for anti-spike CD8 responses marked VDJdb matching, which missed private and CD4 specificities.

In regard to this clonotype: Antigen: not known.

A single record per CDR3 protein comes from TCRdb applying MiXCR to the 5' RACE reads. The table shows 50,000 to 65,000 distinct CDR3 sequences, with 9.5% to 15% occurring only once. The sequenced sample consisted of whole blood. The sequence came from an adult who was a healthcare worker with PCR-confirmed SARS-CoV-2 infection or an uninfected control (not recorded which).

CDR3 sequence (DNA): TGCGCCAGCAGCCGGGCCGGGGGCACTGAAGCTTTCTTT. Protein product: CASSRAGGTEAFF. The rearrangement uses TRBV5-1 and TRBJ1-1, with TRBD1 as a possible D gene (5 bases). V was pared by 4 bases and J by 4 bases, with 11 bases between. CDR1 and CDR2 from the germline V gene are SGHRS and YFSETQ. The CDR3 has 13 residues.